This T cell receptor beta chain was sequenced for a study of T cells in localized non-small cell lung cancer. Study outcomes and limitations: Appearing in adjacent lung were a median around 60 of the top 100 tumor clones. Higher T cell density in the blood was associated with longer overall survival, whereas higher adjacent-lung clonality associated with shorter survival.

Comments on this clone: Its antigen is unknown.

In germline, CDR1 is MDHEN, CDR2 SYDVKM. V dropped 3 bases and J dropped 4 bases, with 10 bases sitting between them. This CDR3 is built from 14 residues. Profiled with immunoSEQ multiplex PCR; TCRdb holds only in-frame clones, not every one. The sample holds roughly 38,000 clones, roughly 85% seen once. The receptor was isolated from a male donor at least 60 years old with stage II lung adenocarcinoma. Specimen: peripheral blood mononuclear cells, collected before any cancer treatment. V gene TRBV28 combines with J gene TRBJ1-5; no clear D gene. The CDR3 nucleotides are TGTGCCAGCAGTTTCCATGGGTTAAATCAGCCCCAGCATTTT. Translated: CASSFHGLNQPQHF. The full variable domain, its missing parts supplied by reference TRBV28 and TRBJ1-5, is DVKVTQSSRYLVKRTGEKVFLECVQDMDHENMFWYRQDPGLGLRLIYFSYDVKMKEKGDIPEGYSVSREKKERFSLILESASTNQTSMYLCASSFHGLNQPQHFGDGTRLSIL.